This T cell receptor (beta chain) originates from a study of shared clonotypes between healthy human individuals. Study findings and constraints: Memory subsets generally showed lower estimated richness than naive subsets. The study found lower generation probabilities in non-shared clonotypes than in those shared by all four donors.

As concerns this clone: Antigen: not known.

Positive CCR7 selection of CD45RO-negative cells yielded the naive CD8 cells, and terminally differentiated effector memory CD45RA+ cells were excluded. This CDR3 is built from 11 residues. Trimming stripped 6 bases from V and 11 bases from J, with 13 bases between. Germline lookup yields CDR1 SNHLY and CDR2 FYNNEI. Using immunoSEQ multiplex PCR, the repertoire was profiled, and TCRdb retains in-frame clones only, with some absent. The data show around 640,000 clones, around 96% seen once. The V and J genes are TRBV2 and TRBJ1-1; D is possibly TRBD1 (5 bases). Material: naive CD8+ T cells sorted from blood. The source is a woman aged 25 to 39 in good health. The CDR3 sequence is CASSWDAEAFF. The CDR3 coding sequence is TGTGCCAGCAGCTGGGACGCAGAGGCTTTCTTT.